This TCR beta chain was obtained from a study of PD-L1 blockade in urothelial cancer (TCRdb year 2017). About the investigation overall: Therapy was started at some point between 2014 and 2016 for all patients, and atezolizumab 1,200 mg was administered intravenously every 3 weeks. About 90% of the 29 patients were identified as males with urothelial cancer of bladder origin, and a prior smoking history was reported by 18 of 29 patients. Pretreatment tumor samples, along with matched peripheral blood serially collected before and after atezolizumab treatment, were subjected to TCR sequencing. In the same patients, pretreatment tumors underwent whole exome sequencing and RNA sequencing in addition to TCR sequencing. Pretreatment blood TCR-seq was available for nearly 30 patients, at least one posttreatment blood collection was obtained for 24 patients, and tumor TCR-seq was available for 24 patients. Durable clinical benefit meant progression-free survival longer than 6 months, and TCR features were also tested against progression-free and overall survival. Blood samples yielded a median of roughly 150,000 T cells and tens of thousands of unique TCRs, with median clonality roughly 0.082. Roughly 9 patients reached durable clinical benefit, while 20 patients did not. Blood samples were analyzed 3 weeks after the start of treatment (second dose) and 6 weeks after the start of treatment. Somatic, immune and clinical correlates of response to PD-L1 blockade with atezolizumab in urothelial cancer were the focus of an exploratory multi-omic analysis. An ECOG performance status of 0 or 1 was recorded for the patients, and 0 to 3 prior chemotherapy regimens had been received by the patients.

What the study reported, not specific to this receptor: Greater expansion of tumor-associated TCR clones in peripheral blood 3 weeks after the start of treatment was observed in patients with durable benefit (n ≈ 20, p = 0.022). Because the sample size was small (n of about 30) and many exploratory analyses were performed, the results are intended to be hypothesis-generating. A pretreatment peripheral blood TCR clonality below the median was linked to improved progression-free and overall survival.

Worth noting for this clone: Its antigen is not yet known. No qualities accompany the bases; no much larger clone lies one base away.

To estimate absolute template abundance from read counts, synthetic TCR analog templates were spiked into each PCR. TCRbeta CDR3 regions were amplified from genomic DNA with bias-controlled V and J gene primers using the immunoSEQ assay. Sequencing of rearranged TCRbeta segments was performed at approximately 20X coverage. As for the original processing: Sequencing errors were corrected by clustering and CDR3s were annotated against IMGT to assign V, D and J genes. Downstream analyses used only productive TCRbeta rearrangements and left out out-of-frame or stop-codon sequences. To compute clonality, Shannon entropy was normalized by the log of the number of unique productive sequences and then subtracted from one. Clones differing between time points or between blood and tumor were identified by Fisher's exact test with Benjamini-Hochberg correction at adjusted p below 0.01. TCRdb carries this immuneACCESS record with in-frame sequences only. Its versions omit some clonotypes, under half of them owing to an unresolved V gene in the studies checked, with the rest unexplained. That table is the source of V, J and clone size, and D and trimming were worked out from the DNA. In all, the sample holds just over 50,000 clones, and about 86% of those were seen once. The top ten clones comprise 15% to 20% of the sample.

The cohort included some 30 patients with locally advanced or metastatic urothelial carcinoma who were treated at Memorial Sloan Kettering on a trial protocol. Peripheral blood mononuclear cells were collected pretreatment and during treatment, with between 1 and 8 total time points obtained per patient. The Qiagen DNeasy Blood extraction kit was used to purify genomic DNA from total PBMCs and from tumor samples. Collected pretreatment and during treatment, PBMCs were isolated and stored as previously described. This sequence originates from a man aged 55 to 70 with urothelial cancer. The specimen comprised PBMCs, sampled around atezolizumab (anti-PD-L1) treatment.

Read as DNA, the sequence is TGTGCCAGCAGCTTAGATTCTGGGGGCGCCTCTTCACCCCTCCACTTT. Translated, it reads CASSLDSGGASSPLHF. This receptor chain uses TRBV11-3 and TRBJ1-6, and TRBD1 may be the D gene, going by 6 matching bases. V gives up 0 bases and J gives up 9 bases, and the segment between their germline ends measures 15 bases. The germline V gene specifies SGHNT as CDR1 and YENEEA as CDR2. Counted from cysteine to phenylalanine, this CDR3 has 16 amino acids. Only CDR3 DNA is held: 48 bases, read in frame from base 1.